The T cell receptor (beta chain) under discussion was sequenced for a study of cytomegalovirus exposure and HLA in healthy donors. This CDR3 has 13 residues. Germline CDR1 and CDR2: SGHDN and FVKESK. V gave up 11 bases and J gave up 9 bases; unmatched junction bases: 13. PCR amplification relied on 60 Vbeta primers (plus 13 Jbeta primers). Sequencing was performed with immunoSEQ multiplex PCR; in TCRdb, only in-frame clones are kept and a portion is missing. There are under 50,000 clones in the sample; around 90% occur only once, and around 8% lies in the top ten. This clone has only one observation. This sequence joins TRBV14 and TRBJ2-1, with 7 positions matching TRBD2. Input material: PBMCs. The clonotype was recovered from a woman in her forties in good health and CMV-seropositive. This CDR3 is CARNTRGEGEQFF. In nucleotides, the CDR3 is TGTGCCCGCAACACTAGAGGGGAGGGTGAGCAGTTCTTC.